Included here is one T cell receptor beta chain sequence, with context. Its target is not known. A read error is possible here, since a much larger clone lies one base away. The data derive from a study of molecular identifiers for immune sequencing clone quantification. Overall study results and limits: Among effectors, clones above 20 RNA copies held over 97% of molecules; among naive cells, under 1%. Detecting spiked Jurkat TCR RNA from one cell among around 930,000 naive cells was reportedly possible.

Making the bulk TCR libraries relied on previously described methods and listed TCR primers. TCRdb redid the calling of the PCR reads with MiXCR, one entry per CDR3 protein. The table records under 600,000 distinct CDR3 sequences, about a fifth of them present only once. The CDR3 is 13 amino acids. Germline V gene lookup returns CDR1 MGHDK and CDR2 SYGVNS. Naive CD8 library inputs spanned roughly 18,000 to 1,000,000 sorted cells and 10%, 30% or 50% RNA. The clonotype originates from a human donor in good health. Some libraries in this study had Jurkat cell RNA spiked in. Sequencing was carried out using naive CD8+ T cells from blood, with Jurkat cell RNA spiked in. Documented subset: FACS-sorted CD8+CD4-CCR7+CD45RA+ naive T cells. V is TRBV25-1 and J is TRBJ2-5; 7 bases are shared with TRBD2. CDR3 amino acids: CARSLGTKETQYF. The CDR3 DNA is TGTGCCCGCAGTCTCGGGACTAAAGAGACCCAGTACTTC.